One sample yielded the 17 T cell receptor beta chains listed below, sequenced in a study of blood T cell repertoires in COVID-19. Generated by immunoSEQ multiplex PCR, the TCRdb table keeps only in-frame clones and is missing some. The table has about 260,000 clones, about 86% seen once. Sequences were obtained from PBMCs or T cells enriched from blood (not recorded which). Source of these receptors: a man aged 25-45 years with acute COVID-19.

The chain links TRBV7-8 to TRBJ1-1, with D perhaps matching TRBD1 (5 bases). This CDR3 has 15 amino acids. In germline, CDR1 is SGHVS, CDR2 FQNEAQ. V lost 5 bases and J 8 bases, leaving 21 bases between the germline ends. The chain's CDR3 is CASSVYQGGPREAFF. The CDR3 DNA sequence: TGTGCCAGCAGCGTTTACCAGGGAGGGCCTAGGGAAGCTTTCTTT.

This CDR3 is CATSDFVGGTDTQYF. CDR3 coding DNA: TGTGCCACCAGTGATTTTGTGGGAGGGACAGATACGCAGTATTTT. The gene calls are TRBV24-1 and TRBJ2-3; 7 bases are shared with TRBD2. The CDR3 has 15 residues. Unmatched junction bases numbered 3, after V lost 1 base and J lost 3 bases. Germline assignment: CDR1 KGHDR and CDR2 SFDVKD.

The CDR3 is CASSFGSMDEQFF. DNA for the CDR3: TGTGCCAGCAGTTTTGGCTCAATGGATGAGCAGTTCTTC. The chain has TRBV12-3 or TRBV12-4 and TRBJ2-1; D is ambiguous. Between the trimmed V and J ends, which lost 3 bases and 8 bases, there was a span of 11 bases. This CDR3 spans 13 amino acids.

The chain couples TRBV4-3 to TRBJ1-5; D remains ambiguous. This CDR3 is 15 amino acids long. The germline gives CDR1 LGHNA, CDR2 YSLEER. V dropped 2 bases and J dropped 2 bases, with 10 bases sitting between them. CDR3 in DNA: TGCGCCAGCAGCCAACGGAACGGGGGCAATCAGCCCCAGCATTTT. Protein product: CASSQRNGGNQPQHF.

V usage is TRBV7-2 and J usage is TRBJ1-2; 9 bases agree with TRBD1. The CDR3 totals 14 residues. The V and J ends lost 1 base and 6 bases, in that order; junction bases with no gene match: 3. Looked up from germline, CDR1 is SGHTA and CDR2 is FQGNSA. The CDR3 sequence is CASSLVGTGNGYTF. The CDR3 nucleotides read TGTGCCAGCAGCTTAGTTGGGACAGGGAATGGCTACACCTTC.

This clone was detected a few times. This chain joins TRBV27 and TRBJ1-1; TRBD1 might be the D (5 bases). Trimming stripped 3 bases from V and 1 base from J, with 9 bases between. From germline, CDR1 is MNHEY and CDR2 SMNVEV (reference sequence). This CDR3 spans 14 amino acids. The DNA for the CDR3 is TGTGCCAGCAGTTTTTTAGGGGAGAACACTGAAGCTTTCTTT. Translated: CASSFLGENTEAFF.

The rearrangement links TRBV6-6 to TRBJ1-6; the D gene is possibly TRBD1 (6 bases). V was pared by 5 bases and J by 4 bases, with 15 bases between. The V gene's germline CDR1 is MNHNY and CDR2 SVGAGI (reference sequence). This CDR3 is 16 amino acids long. CDR3 nucleotide sequence: TGTGCCAGCAGTCGACCACGTACAGGGTATAATTCACCCCTCCACTTT. This gives the protein CASSRPRTGYNSPLHF.

The chain employs TRBV30 and TRBJ1-3, with 9 bases identical to TRBD1. V was clipped by 6 bases and J by 3 bases; unmatched bases: 3. This CDR3 region has 13 residues. Germline V gene lookup returns CDR1 GTSNPN and CDR2 SVGIG (reference sequence). CDR3 in amino acids: CACGTGIGNTIYF. CDR3 DNA: TGTGCCTGCGGGACAGGGATTGGAAACACCATATATTTT.

On this clone itself: Sequence at one end of the junction differs from germline and may be a read error. The gene calls are TRBV5-1 and TRBJ2-1, with a possible D match to TRBD1 (6 bases). CDR1 is SGHRS and CDR2 is YFSETQ in the germline V gene. The CDR3 loop spans 13 amino acids. This CDR3 is CASSLDSYNEQFF. The CDR3 nucleotides read TGTGCCAGCAGTCTGGACAGTTACAATGAGCAGTTCTTC.

This rearrangement joins TRBV29-1 to TRBJ1-5; 10 bases align to TRBD1. V trimming: 7 bases; J trimming: 5 bases; junction bases outside the gene matches: 5. Germline CDR1 reads SQVTM; CDR2 reads ANQGSEA. This CDR3 is 13 amino acids long. The CDR3 sequence is CSAETGGDQPQHF. The CDR3 DNA is TGCAGCGCCGAGACAGGGGGCGATCAGCCCCAGCATTTT.

The V gene is TRBV7-8, the J gene TRBJ2-6; 11 bases agree with TRBD1. The V gene's germline CDR1 is SGHVS and CDR2 FQNEAQ. Trimming took 5 bases from V and 4 from J; bases not matched to a gene: 10. The CDR3 is 18 amino acids. The CDR3 loop reads CASSTWGQGGVGANVLTF. The CDR3 nucleotides are TGTGCCAGCAGCACGTGGGGACAGGGGGGCGTAGGGGCCAACGTCCTGACTTTC.

This chain uses TRBV6-5 with TRBJ1-6; TRBD1 matches at 9 bases. With V trimmed by 4 bases and J by 4 bases, 5 bases remained unmatched. The germline V gene has CDR1 MNHEY and CDR2 SVGAGI. The CDR3 consists of 16 residues. The CDR3 spells CASSFGQGRYNSPLHF. The CDR3 DNA follows: TGTGCCAGCAGTTTCGGACAGGGGAGATATAATTCACCCCTCCACTTT.

This clone was picked up a small number of times. The V call is TRBV15, the J call TRBJ1-6; weak D call: TRBD1 (5 bases). The V end lost 1 base, the J end lost 8 bases, and 12 bases lay between the germline ends. This CDR3 region has 15 residues. Germline V gene data show CDR1 as LNHNV and CDR2 as YYDKDF (reference sequence). The CDR3: CATSRGLGGDSPLHF. In DNA form, the CDR3 reads TGTGCCACCAGCAGAGGTTTGGGGGGAGATTCACCCCTCCACTTT.

A few counts support this clone. J is TRBJ1-5 and V is TRBV24-1, with 8 nucleotides matching TRBD1. The CDR3 totals 14 residues. The germline V gene encodes CDR1 KGHDR and CDR2 SFDVKD. Trimming removed 7 bases from V and 5 bases from J; junction bases left unmatched: 6. The CDR3 here is CATSGQGIHQPQHF. In DNA, the CDR3 is TGTGCCACCAGCGGACAGGGCATTCATCAGCCCCAGCATTTT.

The V call is TRBV28, the J call TRBJ2-5; 8 nucleotides agree with TRBD2. V shed 3 bases and J 4 bases; nucleotides not matched to a gene: 10. The germline gives CDR1 MDHEN, CDR2 SYDVKM. The CDR3 consists of 16 residues. CDR3 loop: CASSLGYRGGIETQYF. The CDR3 coding sequence is TGTGCCAGCAGTTTGGGTTATCGCGGGGGGATAGAGACCCAGTACTTC.

Worth noting for this clone: Other DNA sequences in this specimen translate into the identical CDR3. The rearrangement joins TRBV14 to TRBJ1-3; D gene uncertain. CDR1 is SGHDN, CDR2 FVKESK, per germline. V lost 1 base and J lost 4, with 5 bases in between. This CDR3 spans 13 amino acids. The CDR3 DNA sequence: TGTGCCAGCAGCCAAGTCCTGGGAAACACCATATATTTT. Translation gives CASSQVLGNTIYF. Combining the CDR3 with reference TRBV14 and TRBJ1-3 gives the whole variable domain EAGVTQFPSHSVIEKGQTVTLRCDPISGHDNLYWYRRVMGKEIKFLLHFVKESKQDESGMPNNRFLAERTGGTYSTLKVQPAELEDSGVYFCASSQVLGNTIYFGEGSWLTVV.

The genes are TRBV6-4 and TRBJ2-3; the D gene is possibly TRBD2 (6 bases). The CDR3 is 14 residues long. Per the germline V gene, CDR1 is MRHNA and CDR2 is SNTAGT. V lost 8 bases to trimming and J lost 0 bases, with 12 bases between them. The CDR3 DNA reads as TGTGCCAGCGGTCTAGGGACTAGCACAGATACGCAGTATTTT. This translates into CASGLGTSTDTQYF.